The rows below give T cell receptor beta chains drawn from one sample of a study of a mutant IDH1 vaccine in newly diagnosed glioma. These receptors lack a known antigen. TCRdb's table, derived via immunoSEQ multiplex PCR, lists solely in-frame clones and lacks some. The profile shows 30,000 to 40,000 clones, roughly 79% of them singletons. This sample comprised PBMCs, obtained from a glioma patient whose treatment included an IDH1 peptide vaccine. The receptor set was obtained from a man aged 35-49 years with glioma. CDR3s include the opening cysteine and the closing phenylalanine or tryptophan. A D gene is named only where the DNA matches it firmly. Size tells how often a clone was seen (once, few, many) or the class of an expanded clone, and some rows leave it out.

j_gene,v_gene,d_gene,abundance,CDR3nt,CDR3aa
TRBJ1-1,TRBV28,NA,NA,TGTGCCAGCAGTTTACTTTATCACGGTGGGACTTTCTTT,CASSLLYHGGTFF
TRBJ1-5,TRBV19,NA,few,TGTGCCAGTAGTATAGCTGGACACCTCATCCATAGCAATCAGCCCCAGCATTTT,CASSIAGHLIHSNQPQHF
TRBJ2-5,TRBV7-2,NA,NA,TGTGCCAGCAGCTTAGTGCAGGGTTTATGGGAGACCCAGTACTTC,CASSLVQGLWETQYF
TRBJ1-4,TRBV7-6,NA,once,TGTGCCAGCACCTCAGGTGAAAAACTGTTTTTT,CASTSGEKLFF
TRBJ2-3,TRBV29-1,NA,once,TGCAGCGTGGACATCCGTCCAGGGGAGGCAGATACGCAGTATTTT,CSVDIRPGEADTQYF
TRBJ1-6,TRBV7-6,NA,once,TGTGCCAGCAGCTTAGCGGGGCAAGGGCTAAGCTCCTATAATTCACCCCTCCACTTT,CASSLAGQGLSSYNSPLHF
TRBJ2-7,TRBV6-4,NA,NA,TGTGCCAGCAGTGACTCGACTGGCGGGGAGCAGTACTTC,CASSDSTGGEQYF
TRBJ1-1,TRBV19,TRBD1,NA,TGTGCCAGTAGTCTTCGCGGACAGGGGGCTGAAAGTGACACTGAAGCTTTCTTT,CASSLRGQGAESDTEAFF
TRBJ2-7,TRBV27,NA,few,TGTGCCAACCCCCCTCACCGGAGTACCCCCTACGAGCAGTACTTC,CANPPHRSTPYEQYF
TRBJ2-5,TRBV7-2,NA,NA,TGTGCCAGCAGCCCGTTAGGGGCGGCCCAAGAGACCCAGTACTTC,CASSPLGAAQETQYF
TRBJ2-5,TRBV11-2,NA,NA,TGTGCCAGCAGCTCTCGGGTGCGTGAGACCCAGTACTTC,CASSSRVRETQYF
TRBJ1-2,TRBV2,NA,few,TGTGCCAGCAGTGGAAACCTGATGGATGGCTACACCTTC,CASSGNLMDGYTF
TRBJ2-5,TRBV7-7,NA,few,TGTGCTAGCAGCTTAGGCAAGCGGGCCAACCAAGAGACCCAGTACTTC,CASSLGKRANQETQYF
TRBJ2-5,TRBV11-2,NA,NA,TGTGCCAGCAGCTTAGGGGCGGGCGAGACCCAGTACTTC,CASSLGAGETQYF
TRBJ1-2,TRBV11-1,TRBD1,NA,TGTGCCAGCAGCCCCGGGACAGGGGGCTGGTATGGCTACACCTTC,CASSPGTGGWYGYTF
TRBJ2-3,TRBV5-1,TRBD1,NA,TGCGCCAGCAGCTTGGGGACAGGGGGCAGACCAGATACGCAGTATTTT,CASSLGTGGRPDTQYF
TRBJ1-4,TRBV7-3,NA,NA,TGTGCCAGCACCTCAGGTGAAAAACTGTTTTTT,CASTSGEKLFF
TRBJ2-1,TRBV9,NA,NA,TGTGCCAGCAGGGGATCAGCGGAGTACAATGAGCAGTTCTTC,CASRGSAEYNEQFF
TRBJ1-1,TRBV6-6,NA,NA,TGTGCCAGCAGTTTCTCAGGGACCACTGAAGCTTTCTTT,CASSFSGTTEAFF
TRBJ2-3,TRBV28,NA,once,TGTGCCAGCAGTTTAATCACCTTCAGGCCGGGCACAGATACGCAGTATTTT,CASSLITFRPGTDTQYF
TRBJ2-5,TRBV28,TRBD1,NA,TGTGCCAGCAGTTCCCGGGACAGGGGGCCACAGGAGACCCAGTACTTC,CASSSRDRGPQETQYF
TRBJ2-7,TRBV4-3,TRBD1,NA,TGCGCCAGCAGCCAAGATAGGACAGGGCGTACCTACGAGCAGTACTTC,CASSQDRTGRTYEQYF
TRBJ1-1,TRBV7-2,TRBD1,NA,TGTGCCAGCAGCCGGGACAGACTAGAAGGTACTGAAGCTTTCTTT,CASSRDRLEGTEAFF
TRBJ2-3,TRBV5-5,NA,NA,TGTGCCAGCAGCACCTCCGGACTGCTGGCAGATACGCAGTATTTT,CASSTSGLLADTQYF
TRBJ2-7,TRBV27,NA,NA,TGTGCCAACCCCCCTCACCGGGAGTACCCCTACGAGCAGTACTTC,CANPPHREYPYEQYF
TRBJ2-3,TRBV19,TRBD1,once,TGTGCCAGTATGGGGGACAGGGAGGTGACAGATACGCAGTATTTT,CASMGDREVTDTQYF
TRBJ1-4,TRBV5-6,NA,few,TGTGCCAGCAGCGGAGGGGAGAGGGAACTGTTTTTT,CASSGGERELFF
TRBJ2-2,TRBV11-2,TRBD1,NA,TGTGCCAGCAGGTCTTCAGGGGGACCCGGGGAGCTGTTTTTT,CASRSSGGPGELFF
TRBJ2-1,TRBV19,TRBD1,NA,TGTGCCAGTAGTCCCCAAGGCGGGACAGGGTCGAATGAGCAGTTCTTC,CASSPQGGTGSNEQFF
TRBJ2-2,TRBV6-6,NA,NA,TGTACCAGCAGTTACGTTTCCGGAGGGGAGCTGTTTTTT,CTSSYVSGGELFF
TRBJ2-3,TRBV7-6,NA,NA,TGTGCCAGCAGCTTAGCGGGGGGAAGTTCAGATACGCAGTATTTT,CASSLAGGSSDTQYF
TRBJ2-1,TRBV29-1,TRBD2,few,TGCAGCGTCCAAGGCCTAGCGGGCTACAATGAGCAGTTCTTC,CSVQGLAGYNEQFF
TRBJ1-1,TRBV7-2,NA,NA,TGTGCCAGCAGCTTAGGCTGGGAAGCTTTCTTT,CASSLGWEAFF
TRBJ1-2,TRBV28,NA,NA,TGTGCCAGCAGTTTTCGTGGGGGGGATGGCTACACCTTC,CASSFRGGDGYTF
TRBJ1-5,TRBV29-1,NA,few,TGCAGCGTTGTGGACAGACTCAATCAGCCCCAGCATTTT,CSVVDRLNQPQHF
TRBJ2-5,TRBV2,TRBD2,NA,TGTGCCAGCGCCGGGCTAGCGGGGGGGGAACAAGAGACCCAGTACTTC,CASAGLAGGEQETQYF
TRBJ2-3,TRBV7-7,NA,NA,TGTGCTAGCAGCTACGGACGTAGCACAGATACGCAGTATTTT,CASSYGRSTDTQYF
TRBJ2-7,TRBV18,TRBD1,NA,TGTGCCAGCTCACCGACGCGGACAGGGGGACACGAGCAGTACTTC,CASSPTRTGGHEQYF
TRBJ2-1,TRBV7-9,TRBD1,NA,TGTGCCAGCAGCTTTAACACAGGGGACTACAATGAGCAGTTCTTC,CASSFNTGDYNEQFF
TRBJ2-2,TRBV7-3,NA,NA,TGTGCCAGCAGCTTATCGGCAGGGTCGAACACCGGGGAGCTGTTTTTT,CASSLSAGSNTGELFF
TRBJ2-1,TRBV5-6,TRBD2,NA,TGTGCCAGCAGCTTGTTCCTAGCGGGGGGGCAGCAGTTCTTC,CASSLFLAGGQQFF
TRBJ2-5,TRBV7-2,TRBD2,NA,TGTGCCAGCAGCTTTGGGGGGGAGGAGACCCAGTACTTC,CASSFGGEETQYF
TRBJ2-7,TRBV2,NA,NA,TGTGCCAGCAGTGGGACGGCGGTAGTCTCCTACGAGCAGTACTTC,CASSGTAVVSYEQYF
TRBJ2-7,TRBV6-5,TRBD1,NA,TGTGCCAGCAGTTACGGACAGGGTCCATCCTACGAGCAGTACTTC,CASSYGQGPSYEQYF
TRBJ1-2,TRBV7-9,NA,NA,TGTGCCAGCGGTAGCGCCGTCGGGGGCTACTATGGCTACACCTTC,CASGSAVGGYYGYTF
TRBJ2-3,TRBV27,NA,NA,TGTGCCAGCAGTTACACACTGGACACCACAGATACGCAGTATTTT,CASSYTLDTTDTQYF
TRBJ1-1,TRBV5-6,TRBD1,few,TGTGCCAGCAGCCGCCAGGGACAGGGGGCCGCTGAAGCTTTCTTT,CASSRQGQGAAEAFF
TRBJ1-5,TRBV6-1,TRBD1,few,TGTGCCAGCAGTGAAGCACGGACAGGAGGGGGGTATCAGCCCCAGCATTTT,CASSEARTGGGYQPQHF
TRBJ1-5,TRBV5-6,NA,NA,TGTGCCAGCAGCTTGGAGGAGGGGCCCCAGCATTTT,CASSLEEGPQHF
TRBJ2-5,TRBV29-1,NA,NA,TGCAGCGTTGAGCTTTCGGAAGAGACCCAGTACTTC,CSVELSEETQYF
TRBJ1-1,TRBV20-1,NA,NA,TGCAGTGCTAGGTGGGTACACCAAGCTTTCTTT,CSARWVHQAFF
TRBJ2-7,TRBV9,NA,NA,TGTGCCAGCAGCGTAGACGGGGTCCCCTACGAGCAGTACTTC,CASSVDGVPYEQYF
TRBJ2-7,TRBV5-4,NA,NA,TGTGCCAGCAGCCGAACTAGGGGGGCCTACGAGCAGTACTTC,CASSRTRGAYEQYF
TRBJ2-7,TRBV14,NA,NA,TGTGCCAGCAGCCAAGGGCTCTACTCCTACGAGCAGTACTTC,CASSQGLYSYEQYF
TRBJ1-2,TRBV19,NA,NA,TGTGCCAGTAGTATAGATTACGGGAACTATGGCTACACCTTC,CASSIDYGNYGYTF